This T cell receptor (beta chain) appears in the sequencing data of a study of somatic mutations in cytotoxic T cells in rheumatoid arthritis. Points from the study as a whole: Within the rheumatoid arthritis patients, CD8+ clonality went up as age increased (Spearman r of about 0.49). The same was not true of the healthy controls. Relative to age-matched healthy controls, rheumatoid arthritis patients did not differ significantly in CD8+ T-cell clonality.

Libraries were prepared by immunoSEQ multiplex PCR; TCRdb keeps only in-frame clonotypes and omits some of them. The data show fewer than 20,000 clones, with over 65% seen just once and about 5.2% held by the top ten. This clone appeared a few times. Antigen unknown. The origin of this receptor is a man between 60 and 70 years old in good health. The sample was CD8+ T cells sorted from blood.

This chain's CDR3 is CASSVGQGSRYEQYF. The CDR3 region has the DNA TGTGCCAGCAGCGTAGGACAGGGGAGTAGGTACGAGCAGTACTTC. The J gene is TRBJ2-7, the V gene TRBV9; 8 positions agree with TRBD1. This CDR3 is built from 15 residues. Germline V gives CDR1 SGDLS, CDR2 YYNGEE. The J segment lost 4 bases and the V segment lost 0 bases, leaving 6 bases of the junction unmatched.